The clone carrying this TCR beta chain occurred many times. Unique molecular identifiers were used to barcode this TCRbeta library. Each CDR3 protein is one row after TCRdb ran MiXCR on the PCR reads. The sample carries approximately 650,000 distinct CDR3 sequences, less than 15% recorded once. This sample was taken from a study of T-cell reconstitution after alpha-beta-depleted transplantation in children. The germline CDR1 and CDR2 sequences are ENHRY and SYGVKD. The CDR3 has 15 residues. Trimming at V came to 8 bases and at J to 0 bases, leaving 6 bases not matched to a gene. V usage is TRBV10-3 and J usage is TRBJ2-2, with 7 bases aligning to TRBD1. The receptor was derived from a girl aged 2-10 years with congenital amegakaryocytic thrombocytopenia, due to receive a stem cell transplant. The sequences come from PBMCs, collected before TCRalphabeta/CD19-depleted stem cell transplant. The CDR3 bases are TGTGCCATCGGTCACGGGACAGCGAACACCGGGGAGCTGTTTTTT. It specifies CAIGHGTANTGELFF.